The 3 T cell receptor beta chains presented below share a single source sample, sequenced in a study of OX40 agonist ivuxolimab in advanced cancers. The table came from immunoSEQ multiplex PCR; TCRdb's copy has only in-frame clones and leaves some out. The table has tens of thousands of clones, approximately 84% seen once. The material was CD4+ or CD8+ T cells sorted from blood, obtained in a trial of the OX40 agonist ivuxolimab. The receptors stem from an adult with an advanced solid tumor such as melanoma, head and neck, liver or kidney cancer.

The V call is TRBV5-8, the J call TRBJ2-2; D is ambiguous. There are 13 residues in the CDR3. V was pared by 1 base and J by 7 bases, with 8 bases between. Looked up from germline, CDR1 is SGHTS and CDR2 is YDEGEE. This CDR3 is CASSLRENGELFF. CDR3 DNA: TGTGCCAGCAGCTTGAGGGAAAACGGGGAGCTGTTTTTT.

The chain uses TRBV10-3 and TRBJ2-2; D unresolved. V was clipped by 10 bases and J by 5 bases, with 20 bases between them. The CDR3 is 15 residues long. CDR1 ENHRY and CDR2 SYGVKD come from the germline V gene. CDR3 DNA: TGTGCCACGACCAAAGCCCCGGTTCGGACCGGGGAGCTGTTTTTT. Amino acid sequence: CATTKAPVRTGELFF.

The chain couples TRBV10-3 to TRBJ1-1; maybe TRBD1 (6 bases). Trimming stripped 9 bases from V and 6 bases from J, with 26 bases between. The CDR3 is 16 residues long. Germline assignment: CDR1 ENHRY and CDR2 SYGVKD. The CDR3 region is CAIRKEGGFGMAEAFF. The CDR3 nucleotides are TGTGCCATTCGAAAGGAAGGGGGGTTTGGGATGGCTGAAGCTTTCTTT.